The 4 T cell receptor beta chains in this list originate from one sample, sequenced in a study of OX40 agonist ivuxolimab in advanced cancers. Libraries were prepared by immunoSEQ multiplex PCR; TCRdb keeps only in-frame clonotypes and omits some of them. The table shows roughly 100,000 clones, with about 86% occurring only once. The sequencing used CD4+ or CD8+ T cells sorted from blood, collected in a trial of the OX40 agonist ivuxolimab. These receptors all stem from an adult with an advanced solid tumor such as melanoma, head and neck, liver or kidney cancer.

The chain uses TRBV5-1 and TRBJ2-3, with 13 nucleotides matching TRBD2. This CDR3 is built from 16 residues. With V trimmed by 4 bases and J by 4 bases, 6 bases remained unmatched. Germline V CDR1 and CDR2: SGHRS, YFSETQ. The CDR3 nucleotides are TGCGCCAGCAGCAATGGACTAGCGGGAGCTTCAGATACGCAGTATTTT. It specifies CASSNGLAGASDTQYF.

The V and J genes are TRBV6-6 and TRBJ2-1, with D unclear. This CDR3 has 14 residues. The V gene lost 6 bases and the J gene lost 1 base, with 10 bases spanning the gap. Germline CDR1 reads MNHNY; CDR2 reads SVGAGI (reference sequence). In nucleotides, the CDR3 is TGTGCCAGCAGGCTGGGGTGGTCCTACAATGAGCAGTTCTTC. It codes for CASRLGWSYNEQFF.

The chain uses TRBV6-6 and TRBJ2-3, with 11 bases matching TRBD2. The CDR3 runs to 16 residues. Unmatched junction bases numbered 5, after V lost 4 bases and J lost 2 bases. Germline V gene sequence: CDR1 MNHNY, CDR2 SVGAGI (reference sequence). The CDR3 region has the DNA TGTGCCAGCAGTTCCCGGACTAGCGGGCTCACAGATACGCAGTATTTT. Residues: CASSSRTSGLTDTQYF.

The J gene is TRBJ1-2, the V gene TRBV7-9; no firm D call. CDR1 SEHNR and CDR2 FQNEAQ come from the germline V gene (reference sequence). CDR3 length equals 14 residues. V was trimmed by 5 bases and J by 8 bases, leaving 18 bases between them. The CDR3 DNA sequence: TGTGCCAGCAGCCCCTCGGGTAGTATTTGGGGCTACACCTTC. As protein: CASSPSGSIWGYTF.